The 29 T cell receptor beta chains in this list originate from one sample, sequenced in a study of T cell changes during pregnancy in multiple sclerosis. Clones were sequenced by immunoSEQ multiplex PCR, and TCRdb holds only the in-frame ones, with some missing. The table shows tens of thousands of clones, with about 90% occurring only once. The starting material was CD4+ T cells from peripheral blood mononuclear cells, obtained after pregnancy. These receptors all come from a female donor with multiple sclerosis, enrolled in a pregnancy study.

The chain is built from TRBV4-1 and TRBJ2-1; the match to TRBD2 covers 12 bases. Germline CDR1 and CDR2: MGHRA and YSYEKL. The CDR3 runs to 19 residues. V dropped 0 bases and J dropped 5; count of bases not matched to a gene: 11. CDR3 bases: TGCGCCAGCAGCCAAGATGCTAGCGGGGGGGTAGGGGTGAACAATGAGCAGTTCTTC. Its protein product is CASSQDASGGVGVNNEQFF.

The chain combines TRBV11-3 with TRBJ2-5; 8 bases are a match to TRBD1. Per germline, CDR1 SGHNT and CDR2 YENEEA. With 3 bases clipped from V and 5 bases from J, the junction kept 8 bases outside the gene matches. The length of the CDR3 is 15 residues. The CDR3 reads CASSFTGGSGETQYF. CDR3 sequence (DNA): TGTGCCAGCAGCTTTACAGGGGGTTCAGGGGAGACCCAGTACTTC.

CDR3 DNA sequence: TGTGCCAGCTCACCACTCCCTAGCGCTACTGTCCAAGAGACCCAGTACTTC. Encoded protein: CASSPLPSATVQETQYF. This chain connects TRBV18 to TRBJ2-5, with a possible D match to TRBD2 (6 bases). This CDR3 region has 17 residues. Per germline, CDR1 KGHSH and CDR2 LQKENI. The germline V and J ends were trimmed by 1 base and 1 base, with 16 bases remaining between them.

The J gene is TRBJ1-1, the V gene TRBV9, with a tentative D call TRBD1 (5 bases). Germline loops: CDR1 SGDLS, CDR2 YYNGEE. V lost 3 bases and J 5 bases, leaving 8 bases between the germline ends. The CDR3 extends over 12 amino acids. This CDR3 is CASSAGATEAFF. CDR3 DNA: TGTGCCAGCAGCGCTGGGGCAACTGAAGCTTTCTTT. Together with reference TRBV9 and TRBJ1-1, the CDR3 gives the full variable domain: DSGVTQTPKHLITATGQRVTLRCSPRSGDLSVYWYQQSLDQGLQFLIQYYNGEERAKGNILERFSAQQFPDLHSELNLSSLELGDSALYFCASSAGATEAFFGQGTRLTVV.

CDR3 bases: TGTGCCAGCGGGCAGGACAGGGCTTTGAATGAGCAGTTCTTC. It specifies CASGQDRALNEQFF. The rearrangement joins TRBV25-1 to TRBJ2-1, with TRBD1 matching over 8 bases. The CDR3 loop spans 14 amino acids. V gave up 8 bases and J gave up 7 bases; unmatched junction bases: 10. Germline V gives CDR1 MGHDK, CDR2 SYGVNS.

The J gene is TRBJ2-2, the V gene TRBV5-1, with D possibly being TRBD2 (6 bases). The CDR3 spans 13 residues. V was trimmed by 3 bases and J by 6 bases, leaving 9 bases between them. Germline CDR1 and CDR2: SGHRS and YFSETQ. In nucleotides, the CDR3 is TGCGCCAGCAGCTGGAGGGAACCCGGGGAGCTGTTTTTT. Its protein product is CASSWREPGELFF.

The chain uses TRBV7-9 and TRBJ1-2; 7 positions match TRBD1. J was trimmed by 6 bases and V by 5 bases; bases with no gene match: 3. This CDR3 is 12 amino acids long. Germline V lookup: CDR1 SEHNR, CDR2 FQNEAQ (reference sequence). CDR3 region: CASSPTGNGYTF. CDR3 sequence (DNA): TGTGCCAGCAGCCCGACAGGGAATGGCTACACCTTC.

The rearrangement links TRBV18 to TRBJ2-5, with TRBD1 as a possible D gene (5 bases). The germline CDR1 and CDR2 sequences are KGHSH and LQKENI. There are 13 residues in the CDR3. Trimming removed 8 bases from V and 4 bases from J, with 14 bases in between. CDR3 residues: CASTPIRGETQYF. Written as DNA, the CDR3 is TGTGCCAGCACCCCAATTAGGGGAGAGACCCAGTACTTC.

This rearrangement joins TRBV7-6 to TRBJ2-3; 10 bases align to TRBD2. V gave up 4 bases and J gave up 2 bases; unmatched junction bases: 6. This CDR3 has 16 residues. Looked up from germline, CDR1 is SGHVS and CDR2 is FNYEAQ. The CDR3 DNA follows: TGTGCCAGCAGCTACCCTAGCGGGGGATACACAGATACGCAGTATTTT. Protein sequence: CASSYPSGGYTDTQYF.

The chain has TRBV6-1 and TRBJ1-5, with 7 positions matching TRBD1. This CDR3 comprises 12 residues. Germline values: CDR1 MNHNS, CDR2 SASEGT. Trimming removed 6 bases from V and 4 bases from J; junction bases left unmatched: 0. DNA for the CDR3: TGTGCCAGCAGACAGGGGAATCAGCCCCAGCATTTT. This encodes CASRQGNQPQHF.

This clone was seen just once. The chain links TRBV2 to TRBJ2-4; D unclear. V lost 11 bases and J 0 bases, leaving 14 bases between the germline ends. Germline V lookup: CDR1 SNHLY, CDR2 FYNNEI. The CDR3 is made up of 14 amino acids. The CDR3 sequence is CAVGLGLAKNIQYF. The CDR3, as DNA: TGTGCCGTCGGCCTAGGCTTAGCCAAAAACATTCAGTACTTC.

The V gene is TRBV15, the J gene TRBJ1-5; 9 bases match TRBD1. This CDR3 region has 17 residues. Germline-derived CDR1 and CDR2 are LNHNV and YYDKDF (reference sequence). J gave up 2 bases and V 3 bases, and 8 bases lay outside the gene matches. The DNA of the CDR3 is TGTGCCACCAGCAGGGAACGACAGGGGGAACGCAATCAGCCCCAGCATTTT. Protein sequence: CATSRERQGERNQPQHF.

A single count supports this clone. The CDR3 here is CASSRGQTNTEAFF. As DNA, the CDR3 is TGTGCCAGCAGCAGAGGACAGACGAACACTGAAGCTTTCTTT. The genes are TRBV7-3 and TRBJ1-1, with TRBD1 as a possible D gene (6 bases). This CDR3 region has 14 residues. The germline gives CDR1 SGHTA, CDR2 FQGTGA. V was shortened by 5 bases and J by 1 base, with 11 bases between the two germline ends. Full variable domain (outside the CDR3, taken from reference TRBV7-3 and TRBJ1-1): GAGVSQTPSNKVTEKGKYVELRCDPISGHTALYWYRQSLGQGPEFLIYFQGTGAADDSGLPNDRFFAVRPEGSVSTLKIQRTERGDSAVYLCASSRGQTNTEAFFGQGTRLTVV.

The chain couples TRBV2 to TRBJ1-2; D perhaps matches TRBD1 (5 bases). Between the trimmed V and J ends, which lost 7 bases and 8 bases, there was a span of 17 bases. The CDR3 is made up of 13 amino acids. The germline V gene has CDR1 SNHLY and CDR2 FYNNEI. The CDR3 reads CASNYRPDGGYTF. As DNA, the CDR3 is TGTGCCAGCAACTACAGGCCCGACGGGGGCTACACCTTC.

The genes are TRBV2 and TRBJ2-3, with TRBD2 matching 9 bases. The V gene's germline CDR1 is SNHLY and CDR2 FYNNEI. Trimming cost V 3 bases and J 0 bases; bases outside gene matches: 7. This CDR3 region has 17 residues. Here the CDR3 reads CASSDLGLAGSTDTQYF. CDR3 in DNA: TGTGCCAGCAGTGACTTGGGGCTAGCGGGGAGCACAGATACGCAGTATTTT.

V and J are TRBV25-1 and TRBJ1-4; no reliable D call. The germline CDR1 and CDR2 sequences are MGHDK and SYGVNS. The V gene lost 0 bases and the J gene lost 7 bases, with 9 bases spanning the gap. The CDR3 covers 14 residues. In DNA form, the CDR3 reads TGTGCCAGCAGTGAATATCGGTACAGTGAAAAACTGTTTTTT. This gives the protein CASSEYRYSEKLFF.

This clone was observed a handful of times. The chain joins TRBV19 to TRBJ1-2, with a tentative D call TRBD1 (6 bases). CDR3 length: 17 residues. The V gene's germline CDR1 is LNHDA and CDR2 SQIVND (reference sequence). The V end was cut by 10 bases, the J end by 0 bases, with 24 bases between. CDR3 protein: CATLGANRLLANYGYTF. DNA of the CDR3: TGTGCCACCCTGGGGGCCAACAGGCTCCTAGCTAACTATGGCTACACCTTC.

A few counts support this clone. This sequence joins TRBV5-6 and TRBJ1-1, with 7 bases identical to TRBD1. The CDR3 covers 14 residues. Germline loops: CDR1 SGHDT, CDR2 YYEEEE. Trimming removed 6 bases from V and 7 bases from J; junction bases left unmatched: 12. CDR3 sequence: CASTKGGRPGEAFF. As DNA, the CDR3 is TGTGCCAGCACTAAAGGGGGCCGTCCTGGTGAAGCTTTCTTT.

The chain couples TRBV9 to TRBJ1-5, with D unclear. The length of the CDR3 is 15 residues. CDR1 is SGDLS, CDR2 YYNGEE, per germline. V dropped 4 bases and J dropped 7 bases, with 18 bases sitting between them. Written as DNA, the CDR3 is TGTGCCAGCAGCCCCACCCCGAGCCCGGGGCAGCCCCAGCATTTT. Residues: CASSPTPSPGQPQHF. Full variable domain (outside the CDR3, taken from reference TRBV9 and TRBJ1-5): DSGVTQTPKHLITATGQRVTLRCSPRSGDLSVYWYQQSLDQGLQFLIQYYNGEERAKGNILERFSAQQFPDLHSELNLSSLELGDSALYFCASSPTPSPGQPQHFGDGTRLSIL.

V usage is TRBV5-1 and J usage is TRBJ2-2; D is possibly TRBD2 (7 bases). The CDR3 covers 16 residues. The germline gives CDR1 SGHRS, CDR2 YFSETQ. V was shortened by 0 bases and J by 4 bases, with 13 bases between the two germline ends. CDR3 amino acids: CASSLVGGQVTGELFF. The CDR3 nucleotides are TGCGCCAGCAGCTTGGTGGGGGGGCAAGTCACCGGGGAGCTGTTTTTT.

The V and J genes are TRBV29-1 and TRBJ2-3; 12 bases map to TRBD2. Germline CDR1 is SQVTM and CDR2 is ANQGSEA. This CDR3 is 15 amino acids long. The ends lost 7 bases at V and 6 bases at J; junction bases unmatched: 11. The DNA for the CDR3 is TGCAGCGCCTCGCCACTAGCGGGGGGTTTTGATACGCAGTATTTT. As protein: CSASPLAGGFDTQYF.

This clone was recorded once. The chain uses TRBV10-3 and TRBJ2-7; tentatively, D is TRBD2 (7 bases). The CDR3 spans 14 residues. Germline assignment: CDR1 ENHRY and CDR2 SYGVKD. V dropped 6 bases and J dropped 6 bases, with 18 bases sitting between them. This CDR3 reads CAISRGGARGEQYF. For the CDR3, the DNA is TGTGCCATCAGCCGTGGGGGGGCGCGAGGCGAGCAGTACTTC.

The chain is built from TRBV15 and TRBJ2-3, with 8 positions matching TRBD2. The germline gives CDR1 LNHNV, CDR2 YYDKDF (reference sequence). CDR3 size: 15 residues. V lost 1 base and J lost 1; bases outside the gene matches: 1. CDR3: CATSRVSGGTDTQYF. The CDR3 DNA is TGTGCCACCAGCAGAGTTAGCGGGGGCACAGATACGCAGTATTTT.

This clone was detected only a few times. The V gene is TRBV7-3, the J gene TRBJ1-1; D is undetermined. Germline loops: CDR1 SGHTA, CDR2 FQGTGA. V was trimmed by 5 bases and J by 7 bases, leaving 17 bases between them. The CDR3 length is 14 residues. CDR3 DNA sequence: TGTGCCAGCAGCCCCCGGGGTCATAGGAATGAAGCTTTCTTT. Translated: CASSPRGHRNEAFF. Supplemented by reference TRBV7-3 and TRBJ1-1, the full variable domain reads GAGVSQTPSNKVTEKGKYVELRCDPISGHTALYWYRQSLGQGPEFLIYFQGTGAADDSGLPNDRFFAVRPEGSVSTLKIQRTERGDSAVYLCASSPRGHRNEAFFGQGTRLTVV.

The genes are TRBV5-1 and TRBJ2-5; 9 nucleotides match TRBD1. The CDR3 contains 14 residues. V lost 4 bases, J lost 5 bases, and 6 bases stayed unmatched. Looked up from germline, CDR1 is SGHRS and CDR2 is YFSETQ. The DNA for the CDR3 is TGCGCCAGCAGCGGACAGGGGATGTGGGAGACCCAGTACTTC. This sequence encodes CASSGQGMWETQYF.

This chain joins TRBV5-1 and TRBJ2-3, with D perhaps TRBD1 (7 bases). The CDR3 length is 18 residues. From germline, CDR1 is SGHRS and CDR2 YFSETQ. Trimming removed 2 bases at V and 2 bases at J, with 21 bases between. The CDR3 DNA sequence: TGCGCCAGCAGCTTCGGCAGGGGGACTCATATATTCACAGATACGCAGTATTTT. It specifies CASSFGRGTHIFTDTQYF.

On this clone itself: Compared with germline, one end of the junction differs, possibly owing to a read error. The V gene is TRBV5-1, the J gene TRBJ2-5; TRBD2 might be the D (7 bases). This CDR3 comprises 15 residues. Germline CDR1 and CDR2: SGHRS and YFSETQ. CDR3 residues: CAGSPGGGNQETQYF. The CDR3 DNA is TGCGCCGGCAGCCCGGGCGGGGGCAATCAAGAGACCCAGTACTTC.

The rearrangement links TRBV5-1 to TRBJ1-4; D perhaps matches TRBD1 (5 bases). This CDR3 comprises 13 residues. V lost 3 bases and J 5 bases, leaving 8 bases between the germline ends. CDR1 SGHRS and CDR2 YFSETQ come from the germline V gene. The CDR3 loop reads CASSWGVNEKLFF. The CDR3 nucleotides are TGCGCCAGCAGCTGGGGGGTGAATGAAAAACTGTTTTTT. Supplemented by reference TRBV5-1 and TRBJ1-4, the full variable domain reads KAGVTQTPRYLIKTRGQQVTLSCSPISGHRSVSWYQQTPGQGLQFLFEYFSETQRNKGNFPGRFSGRQFSNSRSEMNVSTLELGDSALYLCASSWGVNEKLFFGSGTQLSVL.

The J gene is TRBJ2-1, the V gene TRBV6-1, with 11 bases aligning to TRBD1. CDR1 is MNHNS, CDR2 SASEGT, per germline. The CDR3 totals 16 residues. The ends lost 2 bases at V and 3 bases at J; junction bases unmatched: 3. CDR3 sequence (DNA): TGTGCCAGCAGTGAATACGGGACAGGGGGCTACAATGAGCAGTTCTTC. This translates into CASSEYGTGGYNEQFF.